This TCR beta chain is drawn from a study of cytomegalovirus exposure and HLA in healthy donors. PCR amplification relied on 60 Vbeta primers (plus 13 Jbeta primers). The repertoire was sequenced with immunoSEQ multiplex PCR; TCRdb's copy has only in-frame clones and lacks some. The data hold 85,000 to 100,000 clones, with 60% to 80% observed a single time. CDR3 length equals 17 residues. CDR1 MDHEN and CDR2 SYDVKM come from the germline V gene. With 3 bases clipped from V and 4 bases from J, the junction kept 10 bases outside the gene matches. This TCR was recovered from a man aged 35-49 years in good health and CMV-seronegative. Sequencing was performed on PBMCs. The chain recombines TRBV28 with TRBJ2-1, with 9 bases matching TRBD1. In DNA form, the CDR3 reads TGTGCCAGCAGTTTGACGACCGGGACAGGGCTATACAATGAGCAGTTCTTC. Amino acids: CASSLTTGTGLYNEQFF.